This T cell receptor (beta chain) was obtained from a study of Graves' ophthalmopathy and Graves' hyperthyroidism. Study context: Before any treatment, peripheral blood was taken at the initial diagnosis.

TCR beta CDR3 regions were amplified from RNA transcripts. HTBI primers served in a first-round RT-PCR, which a second-round multiplex PCR followed. TCRdb re-analysed the multiplex PCR reads in MiXCR, keeping a single row per CDR3 protein. The table includes some 360,000 distinct CDR3 sequences, approximately 18% detected once. Ten or more counts support this clonotype. Its target is not known. Study-wide results and limits: From stable hyperthyroidism, ophthalmopathy was separated by a 13-signature model with approximately 90% sensitivity and approximately 81% specificity.

The sequence came from an adult woman with stable Graves' hyperthyroidism. The sequenced sample was peripheral blood.

In nucleotides, the CDR3 is TGCAGTGCTAGAGCTCCAACCGGGACAGGGGGATACTATGGCTACACCTTC. Amino acids: CSARAPTGTGGYYGYTF. This rearrangement joins TRBV20-1 to TRBJ1-2, with 11 positions matching TRBD1. V lost 1 base to trimming and J lost 3 bases; unmatched junction nucleotides: 10. The CDR3 covers 17 residues. Germline values: CDR1 DFQATT, CDR2 SNEGSKA (reference sequence).